The T cell receptor (beta chain) under discussion was sequenced for a study of T-cell memory formation after mild COVID-19. General observations from the study: Clones that contracted from day 15 to 85 were balanced CD4/CD8, while later expanders leaned CD4+.

This clonotype showed up just a few times. Its antigen is not known. Germline CDR1 reads MGHDK; CDR2 reads SYGVNS. V lost 8 bases and J lost 3, with 19 bases in between. The CDR3 is 16 residues long. Researchers used 5'RACE with constant-segment primers to make TCR alpha and TCR beta cDNA libraries that carry sample barcodes and UMIs. TCRdb reprocessed the 5' RACE reads with MiXCR, giving one entry per CDR3 protein. In the table there are 100,000 to 150,000 distinct CDR3 sequences, about 16% of which are singletons. This receptor was identified in an adult woman who had mild COVID-19 (a few samples of this study predate the infection). Cell type and time point are not known. The chain joins TRBV25-1 to TRBJ2-2; no clear D. Sequenced input: PBMCs or a T cell subset sorted from them (not recorded which). The CDR3 nucleotides are TGTGCCAGCCGCTTATCCCACGGAGTGCACACCGGGGAGCTGTTTTTT. This sequence encodes CASRLSHGVHTGELFF.